This T cell receptor beta chain emerged from a study of shared clonotypes between healthy human individuals. Across the study: Those who served as donors were a couple of women and three men between the ages of 18 and 49. Study-level results: An anticipated effect of sequencing depth on clonotype sharing among donors was recognized.

Concerning this clone: Its antigen remains unknown.

Trimming took 0 bases from V and 5 from J, leaving 4 bases between them. CDR3 size: 11 residues. Looked up from germline, CDR1 is DFQATT and CDR2 is SNEGSKA (reference sequence). Naivety among CD8 cells was defined by CD45RO negativity and positive CCR7 selection, thereby excluding terminally differentiated effector memory CD45RA+ cells. The sorted-subset replicate PCRs were given about 210 ng DNA, which is 31,000 or so T cell genomes. TCRdb keeps only in-frame clones here, not all; method: immunoSEQ multiplex PCR. Found here are some 2 million clones, about 95% of them singletons; the top ten hold 0.95% to 1.5%.

The rearrangement joins TRBV20-1 to TRBJ2-5, with D hard to call. Input material: naive CD8+ T cells sorted from blood. The source of this sequence is a man younger than 30 in good health. For the CDR3, the DNA is TGCAGTGCTAGAGATAGCGAGACCCAGTACTTC. Its translation: CSARDSETQYF.